Listed below are T cell receptor beta chains from one sample, sequenced in a study of blood T cell repertoires in COVID-19. The table came from immunoSEQ multiplex PCR; TCRdb's copy has only in-frame clones and leaves some out. The table includes around 170,000 clones, about 91% detected once. The sample consisted of peripheral blood. These receptors were collected from a woman in her 30s with acute or convalescent COVID-19. Both conserved end residues are part of each CDR3. The D gene is left open where the match is weak. Only some rows state a clone size, as once, few, many or a class for expanded clones.

TRBV6-4	TRBJ2-3	-	TRBD2	CASSDAGAPDTQYF	TGTGCCAGCAGTGATGCGGGAGCTCCAGATACGCAGTATTTT
TRBV12-3/TRBV12-4	TRBJ2-1	once	-	CASSSTGMSEQFF	TGTGCCAGCAGCTCTACAGGGATGAGTGAGCAGTTCTTC
TRBV29-1	TRBJ2-7	few	TRBD1	CSVARDRAYEQYF	TGCAGCGTTGCAAGGGACAGGGCCTACGAGCAGTACTTC
TRBV5-1	TRBJ1-2	few	-	CASSLNNNYGYTF	TGCGCCAGCAGCCTTAACAATAACTATGGCTACACCTTC
TRBV9	TRBJ2-1	once	-	CASSTQGQYNEQFF	TGTGCCAGCAGCACCCAGGGACAATACAATGAGCAGTTCTTC
TRBV30	TRBJ1-1	few	-	CAWSVVGGKGEAFF	TGTGCCTGGAGTGTAGTCGGGGGGAAAGGTGAAGCTTTCTTT
TRBV12-5	TRBJ1-5	-	TRBD1	CASGLRGRDQPQHF	TGTGCTAGTGGTTTGAGGGGGCGCGACCAGCCCCAGCATTTT
TRBV12-3/TRBV12-4	TRBJ2-7	-	TRBD2	CASSSGTGEQYF	TGTGCCAGCAGTAGCGGGACGGGAGAGCAGTACTTC
TRBV11-2	TRBJ2-7	once	-	CASSLESSASYEQYF	TGTGCCAGCAGCTTAGAATCGAGTGCATCCTACGAGCAGTACTTC
TRBV7-2	TRBJ1-4	-	-	CASSLARGGPEKLFF	TGTGCCAGCAGCTTAGCCAGGGGTGGGCCCGAAAAACTGTTTTTT
TRBV9	TRBJ1-1	-	-	CASSGEDSNTEAFF	TGTGCCAGCAGCGGGGAAGACAGTAACACTGAAGCTTTCTTT
TRBV6-6	TRBJ2-1	-	-	CASSFQNEQFF	TGTGCCAGCAGTTTTCAAAATGAGCAGTTCTTC
TRBV30	TRBJ2-1	once	-	CAWSADPQGLLPFF	TGTGCCTGGAGTGCAGACCCTCAGGGATTATTGCCGTTCTTC
TRBV18	TRBJ1-4	-	-	CASSPGLNEKLFF	TGTGCCAGCTCACCCGGACTTAATGAAAAACTGTTTTTT
TRBV7-8	TRBJ2-2	-	-	CASSPRPGQGVGSGRGELFF	TGTGCCAGCAGTCCTAGACCGGGACAGGGAGTGGGAAGCGGGAGAGGGGAGCTGTTTTTT
TRBV6-5	TRBJ1-5	-	-	CASRDRNGNQPQHF	TGTGCCAGCAGGGACAGAAATGGCAATCAGCCCCAGCATTTT
TRBV12-3/TRBV12-4	TRBJ2-7	-	-	CASSTQRSGEQYF	TGTGCCAGCAGTACCCAGCGGAGTGGGGAGCAGTACTTC
TRBV7-9	TRBJ2-1	-	-	CASSSPGEQFF	TGTGCCAGCAGCTCCCCAGGGGAGCAGTTCTTC
TRBV10-3	TRBJ2-5	-	TRBD2	CAISIAGQETQYF	TGTGCCATCAGTATAGCGGGCCAAGAGACCCAGTACTTC
TRBV28	TRBJ1-6	once	-	CASTPPGLGYSPLHF	TGTGCCAGCACCCCTCCAGGCCTTGGATATTCACCCCTCCACTTT
TRBV5-6	TRBJ1-1	-	TRBD1	CASLGQANTEAFF	TGTGCCAGCCTGGGACAGGCGAACACTGAAGCTTTCTTT
TRBV28	TRBJ2-2	-	TRBD1	CASSPGQQNTGELFF	TGTGCCAGCAGCCCGGGACAGCAGAACACCGGGGAGCTGTTTTTT
TRBV12-3/TRBV12-4	TRBJ1-1	-	-	CASQLSEVTEAFF	TGTGCCAGCCAACTGTCTGAGGTCACTGAAGCTTTCTTT
TRBV11-2	TRBJ1-2	-	-	CASSLSGNYGYTF	TGTGCCAGCAGCTTATCAGGGAACTATGGCTACACCTTC
TRBV24-1	TRBJ2-3	-	TRBD2	CATSEPGVSGDHTQYF	TGTGCCACCAGTGAACCTGGTGTTAGCGGGGACCATACGCAGTATTTT
TRBV7-2	TRBJ2-3	-	-	CASSLRGRGSVDTQYF	TGTGCCAGCAGCTTAAGGGGGAGGGGGAGCGTGGATACGCAGTATTTT
TRBV30	TRBJ1-5	-	-	CAWGPGPDQPQHF	TGTGCCTGGGGACCAGGGCCAGATCAGCCCCAGCATTTT
TRBV9	TRBJ2-7	-	-	CASSVVASTHEQYF	TGTGCCAGCAGCGTAGTTGCTAGCACCCACGAGCAGTACTTC
TRBV11-3	TRBJ2-3	-	-	CASSSRGGGPSTDTQYF	TGTGCCAGCAGCTCTAGGGGGGGCGGGCCTAGCACAGATACGCAGTATTTT
TRBV6-5	TRBJ1-2	-	TRBD1	CASSPYGQAYGYTF	TGTGCCAGCAGTCCTTATGGACAGGCCTATGGCTACACCTTC
TRBV15	TRBJ2-7	-	TRBD2	CATSTRRTSGMDEQYF	TGTGCCACCAGCACGCGTCGGACTAGCGGGATGGATGAGCAGTACTTC
TRBV7-6	TRBJ1-4	once	-	CASSLRTGINEKLFF	TGTGCCAGCAGCTTAAGAACAGGAATTAATGAAAAACTGTTTTTT
TRBV19	TRBJ2-1	few	-	CASTRHRDNNEQFF	TGTGCCAGTACGAGACACCGGGACAACAATGAGCAGTTCTTC
TRBV29-1	TRBJ1-2	-	-	CSVVRGTNYGYTF	TGCAGCGTTGTTAGGGGGACGAACTATGGCTACACCTTC
TRBV10-3	TRBJ1-1	-	-	CAISSYIPGATEAFF	TGTGCCATCAGTTCATACATCCCAGGTGCCACTGAAGCTTTCTTT
TRBV10-3	TRBJ1-1	-	TRBD1	CAISGDSPESFF	TGTGCCATCAGTGGGGACAGTCCCGAATCTTTCTTT
TRBV5-1	TRBJ2-7	-	TRBD1	CASSGNRGVYEQYF	TGCGCCAGCAGCGGAAACAGGGGGGTGTACGAGCAGTACTTC
TRBV5-5	TRBJ2-3	once	TRBD1	CASNNRGETDTQYF	TGTGCCAGCAACAACAGGGGAGAGACAGATACGCAGTATTTT